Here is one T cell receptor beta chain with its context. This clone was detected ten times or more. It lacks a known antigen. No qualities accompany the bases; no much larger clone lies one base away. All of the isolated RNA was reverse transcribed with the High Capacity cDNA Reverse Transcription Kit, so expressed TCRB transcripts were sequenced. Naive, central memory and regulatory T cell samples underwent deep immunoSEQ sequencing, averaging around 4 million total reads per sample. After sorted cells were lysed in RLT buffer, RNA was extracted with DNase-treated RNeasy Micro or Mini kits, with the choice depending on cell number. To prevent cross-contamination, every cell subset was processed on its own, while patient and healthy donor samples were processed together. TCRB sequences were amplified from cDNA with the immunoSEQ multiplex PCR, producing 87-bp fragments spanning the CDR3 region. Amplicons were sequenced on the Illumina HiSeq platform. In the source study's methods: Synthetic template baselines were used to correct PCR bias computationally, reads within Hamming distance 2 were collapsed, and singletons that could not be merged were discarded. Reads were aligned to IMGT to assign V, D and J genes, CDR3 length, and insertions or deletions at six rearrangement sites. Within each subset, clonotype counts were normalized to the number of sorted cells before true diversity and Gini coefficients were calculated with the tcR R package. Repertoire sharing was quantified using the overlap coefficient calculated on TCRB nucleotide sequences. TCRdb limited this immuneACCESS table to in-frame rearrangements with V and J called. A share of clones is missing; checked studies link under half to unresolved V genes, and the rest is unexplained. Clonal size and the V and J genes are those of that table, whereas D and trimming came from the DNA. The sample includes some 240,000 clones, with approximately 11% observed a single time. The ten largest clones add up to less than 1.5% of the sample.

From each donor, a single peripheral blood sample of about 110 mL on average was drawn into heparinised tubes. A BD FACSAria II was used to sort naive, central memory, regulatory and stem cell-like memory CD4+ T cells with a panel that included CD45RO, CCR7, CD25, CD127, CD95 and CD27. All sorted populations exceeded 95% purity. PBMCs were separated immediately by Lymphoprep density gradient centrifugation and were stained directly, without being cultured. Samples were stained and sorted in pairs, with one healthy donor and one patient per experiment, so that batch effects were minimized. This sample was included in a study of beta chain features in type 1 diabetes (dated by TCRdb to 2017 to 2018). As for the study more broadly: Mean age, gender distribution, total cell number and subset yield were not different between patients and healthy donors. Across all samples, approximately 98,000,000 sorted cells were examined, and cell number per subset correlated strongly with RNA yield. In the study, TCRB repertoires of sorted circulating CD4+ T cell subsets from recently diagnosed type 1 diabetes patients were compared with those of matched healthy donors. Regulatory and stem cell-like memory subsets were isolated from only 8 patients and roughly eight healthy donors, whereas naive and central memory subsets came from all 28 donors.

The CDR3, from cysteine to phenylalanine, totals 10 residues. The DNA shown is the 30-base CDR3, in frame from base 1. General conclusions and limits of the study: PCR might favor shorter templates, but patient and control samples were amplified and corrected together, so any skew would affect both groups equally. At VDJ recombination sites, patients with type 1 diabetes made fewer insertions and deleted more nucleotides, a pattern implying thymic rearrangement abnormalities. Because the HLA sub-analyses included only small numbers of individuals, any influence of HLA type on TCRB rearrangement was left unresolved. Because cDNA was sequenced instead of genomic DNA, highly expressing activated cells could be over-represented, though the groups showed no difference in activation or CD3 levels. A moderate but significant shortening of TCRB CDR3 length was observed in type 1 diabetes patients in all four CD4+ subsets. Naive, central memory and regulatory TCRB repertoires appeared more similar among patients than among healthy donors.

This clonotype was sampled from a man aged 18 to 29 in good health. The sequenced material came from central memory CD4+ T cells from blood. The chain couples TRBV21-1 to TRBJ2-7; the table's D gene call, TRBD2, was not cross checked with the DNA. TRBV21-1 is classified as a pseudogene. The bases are TGTGCCGGGCCTGGAGGCGAGCAGTACTTC. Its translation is CAGPGGEQYF.